Following are 6 T cell receptor beta chains from one sample sequenced in a study of early T cells in non-severe SARS-CoV-2 infection. One entry per CDR3 protein results from TCRdb running MiXCR on the 5' RACE reads. The sample lists about 64,000 distinct CDR3 sequences; 4% to 5.5% were seen once. Sequenced input: whole blood. The receptor set was obtained from an adult who was a healthcare worker with PCR-confirmed SARS-CoV-2 infection or an uninfected control (not recorded which).

This clonotype has at least ten counts. V and J are TRBV27 and TRBJ2-7; no clear D. V was cut by 5 bases and J by 4 bases, with 15 bases left in between. This CDR3 contains 14 residues. Germline V gene sequence: CDR1 MNHEY, CDR2 SMNVEV (reference sequence). The CDR3 DNA follows: TGTGCCAGCAGTCCCCTTGACACCTTTTACGAGCAGTACTTC. Translation: CASSPLDTFYEQYF.

The genes are TRBV20-1 and TRBJ1-1, with TRBD1 matching over 8 bases. J gave up 7 bases and V 0 bases, and 10 bases lay outside the gene matches. Germline lookup yields CDR1 DFQATT and CDR2 SNEGSKA (reference sequence). The CDR3 loop spans 15 amino acids. CDR3 nucleotides: TGCAGTGCTAGAGATTCTCGCCGGACAGGGCGTGAAGCTTTCTTT. Translation gives CSARDSRRTGREAFF.

The sample holds many counts of this clonotype. V gene TRBV6-1 combines with J gene TRBJ1-1; 8 nucleotides match TRBD1. V trimming: 4 bases; J trimming: 3 bases; junction bases outside the gene matches: 10. CDR1 is MNHNS and CDR2 is SASEGT in the germline V gene. The CDR3 sequence is 16 residues long. For the CDR3, the DNA is TGTGCCAGCAGTGGTCTTAGACAGGGGTTGGACACTGAAGCTTTCTTT. It codes for CASSGLRQGLDTEAFF.

This clonotype was observed many times. The rearrangement links TRBV20-1 to TRBJ2-5; 7 bases match TRBD2. Germline values: CDR1 DFQATT, CDR2 SNEGSKA (reference sequence). V shed 0 bases and J 3 bases; nucleotides not matched to a gene: 13. The CDR3 length is 17 residues. CDR3 residues: CSAREFSASGFKETQYF. Here the CDR3 DNA reads TGCAGTGCTAGAGAATTTTCGGCTAGCGGATTCAAAGAGACCCAGTACTTC.

In this sample, this clonotype turned up many times. The J gene is TRBJ2-3, the V gene TRBV9; D not certain. CDR3 length: 15 residues. The germline V gene has CDR1 SGDLS and CDR2 YYNGEE. Trimming took 4 bases from V and 2 from J, leaving 14 bases between them. CDR3 sequence (DNA): TGTGCCAGCAGCTTCTCCCCCGAGCCCACAGATACGCAGTATTTT. It specifies CASSFSPEPTDTQYF.

The V call is TRBV20-1, the J call TRBJ2-7; D may be TRBD2 (6 bases). CDR1 and CDR2 from the germline V gene are DFQATT and SNEGSKA (reference sequence). The germline V and J ends were trimmed by 1 base and 6 bases, with 13 bases remaining between them. The CDR3 extends over 13 amino acids. CDR3 sequence (DNA): TGCAGTGCTAGAGGCAGACTAGGCCCCGAGCAGTACTTC. Its translation: CSARGRLGPEQYF.